This record looks at one T cell receptor (beta chain) sequence and its context. The data originate from a study of cytomegalovirus exposure and HLA in healthy donors. Germline CDR1 is WSHSY and CDR2 is SAAADI. V was pared by 6 bases and J by 2 bases, with 16 bases between. The CDR3 runs 15 residues. The PCR ran on 60 Vbeta and 13 Jbeta primers. Method: immunoSEQ multiplex PCR; TCRdb's copy keeps in-frame clones and lacks some. The sample carries approximately 170,000 clones, over 75% recorded once. The clonotype was recovered from a man over 45 in good health and CMV-seropositive. The sequenced sample consisted of PBMCs. This chain joins TRBV10-2 and TRBJ2-5; D possibly corresponds to TRBD2 (6 bases). CDR3 DNA: TGCGCCAGCAGGCCTTCTGGGACTTCACAAGAGACCCAGTACTTC. As protein: CASRPSGTSQETQYF.